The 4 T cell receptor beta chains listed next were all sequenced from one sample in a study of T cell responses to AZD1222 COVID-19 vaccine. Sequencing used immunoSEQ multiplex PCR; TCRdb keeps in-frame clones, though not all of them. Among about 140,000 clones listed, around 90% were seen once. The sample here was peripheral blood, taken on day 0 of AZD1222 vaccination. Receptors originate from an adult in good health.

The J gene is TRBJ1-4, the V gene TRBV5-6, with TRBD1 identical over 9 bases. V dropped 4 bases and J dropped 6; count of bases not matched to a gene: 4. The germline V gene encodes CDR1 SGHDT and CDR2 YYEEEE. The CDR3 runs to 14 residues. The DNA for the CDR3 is TGTGCCAGCAGCGGGACAGGGACGGATGAAAAACTGTTTTTT. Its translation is CASSGTGTDEKLFF.

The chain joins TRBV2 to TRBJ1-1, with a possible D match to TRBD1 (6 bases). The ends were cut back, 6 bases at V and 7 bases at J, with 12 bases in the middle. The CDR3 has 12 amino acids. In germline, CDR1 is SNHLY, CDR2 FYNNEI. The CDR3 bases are TGTGCCAGCAGGGGGGCAGGTCATGAAGCTTTCTTT. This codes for CASRGAGHEAFF.

The CDR3: CAISESGRDQGEKLFF. For the CDR3, the DNA is TGTGCCATCAGTGAGTCAGGAAGGGACCAAGGTGAAAAACTGTTTTTT. The chain carries TRBV10-3 and TRBJ1-4; tentatively, D is TRBD1 (5 bases). The length of the CDR3 is 16 residues. Trimming removed 0 bases at V and 7 bases at J, with 15 bases between. Germline loops: CDR1 ENHRY, CDR2 SYGVKD.

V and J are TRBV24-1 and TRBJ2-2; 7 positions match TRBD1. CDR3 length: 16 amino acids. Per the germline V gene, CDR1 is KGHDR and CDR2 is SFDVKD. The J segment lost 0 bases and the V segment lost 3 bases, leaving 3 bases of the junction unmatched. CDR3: CATSDRTGTNTGELFF. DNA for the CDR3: TGTGCCACCAGTGATAGGACAGGAACGAACACCGGGGAGCTGTTTTTT.